This T cell receptor (beta chain) is from a study of human T cells and chemical hapten exposure. Study in general: Application of 0.01% DPC to the upper back was done by patch test, with a reading at 6 days.

Time point described: pre-sensitization, week 0. Indicated treatment: therapeutic diphenylcyclopropenone sensitization with weekly scalp DPC. The authors extracted total RNA from unfractionated whole blood. Separate cDNA molecules received unique molecular identifiers, which the library attached to them. TCRdb reprocessed the RACE reads with MiXCR, giving one entry per CDR3 protein. The sample contains roughly 38,000 distinct CDR3 sequences, roughly 12% of which appear only once. This clonotype occurred many times. Mismatch with germline at one junction end may stem from a read error. The V gene's germline CDR1 is MNHEY and CDR2 SVGEGT. This CDR3 contains 15 residues.

This TCR came from a woman aged 40 to 50 with alopecia areata. Some clones in this sample may be carry-over from other donors' samples. V gene TRBV6-2 or TRBV6-3 combines with J gene TRBJ2-2; 7 bases map to TRBD2. The sequences come from whole blood, collected in connection with sensitization to the hapten diphenylcyclopropenone (DPC). CDR3 sequence reads: CAGRRRDYRSGELFF. CDR3 DNA sequence: TGTGCCGGCAGGCGCCGGGACTACCGGTCCGGGGAGCTGTTTTTT.